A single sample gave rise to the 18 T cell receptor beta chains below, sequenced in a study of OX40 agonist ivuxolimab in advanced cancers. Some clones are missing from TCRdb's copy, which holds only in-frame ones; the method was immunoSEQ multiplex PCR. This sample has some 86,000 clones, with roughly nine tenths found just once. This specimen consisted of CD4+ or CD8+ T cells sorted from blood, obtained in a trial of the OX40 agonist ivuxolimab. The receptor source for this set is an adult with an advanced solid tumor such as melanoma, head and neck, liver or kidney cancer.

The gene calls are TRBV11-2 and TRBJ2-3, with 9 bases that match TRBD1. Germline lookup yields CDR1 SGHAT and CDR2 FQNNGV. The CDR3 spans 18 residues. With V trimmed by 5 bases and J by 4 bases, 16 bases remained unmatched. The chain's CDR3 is CASSPAGTGLAGPDTQYF. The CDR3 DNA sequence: TGTGCCAGCAGCCCGGCGGGGACAGGGCTTGCGGGGCCAGATACGCAGTATTTT. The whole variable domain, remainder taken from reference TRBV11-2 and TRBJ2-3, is EAGVAQSPRYKIIEKRQSVAFWCNPISGHATLYWYQQILGQGPKLLIQFQNNGVVDDSQLPKDRFSAERLKGVDSTLKIQPAKLEDSAVYLCASSPAGTGLAGPDTQYFGPGTRLTVL.

CDR3 sequence (DNA): TGCAGCGTTCTCCCCGGGAACACTGAAGCTTTCTTT. Its translation is CSVLPGNTEAFF. J is TRBJ1-1 and V is TRBV29-1; no firm D call. The germline V gene has CDR1 SQVTM and CDR2 ANQGSEA. V was clipped by 5 bases and J by 1 base, with 8 bases between them. CDR3 size: 12 residues.

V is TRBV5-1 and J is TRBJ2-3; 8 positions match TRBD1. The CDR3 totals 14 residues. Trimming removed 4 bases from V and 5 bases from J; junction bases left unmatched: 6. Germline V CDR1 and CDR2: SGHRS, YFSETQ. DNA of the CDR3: TGCGCCAGCAGCATAACAGGGGGATTAGATACGCAGTATTTT. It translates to CASSITGGLDTQYF. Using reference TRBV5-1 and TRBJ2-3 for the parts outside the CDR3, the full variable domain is KAGVTQTPRYLIKTRGQQVTLSCSPISGHRSVSWYQQTPGQGLQFLFEYFSETQRNKGNFPGRFSGRQFSNSRSEMNVSTLELGDSALYLCASSITGGLDTQYFGPGTRLTVL.

CDR3 protein: CATTPSQGADTEAFF. The CDR3 DNA follows: TGTGCCACCACCCCTTCGCAGGGGGCCGACACTGAAGCTTTCTTT. The genes are TRBV19 and TRBJ1-1, with TRBD1 matching 8 bases. The CDR3 is made up of 15 amino acids. The ends lost 10 bases at V and 3 bases at J; junction bases unmatched: 13. Per the germline V gene, CDR1 is LNHDA and CDR2 is SQIVND (reference sequence).

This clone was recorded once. In nucleotides, the CDR3 is TGTGCCAGCAGAGTAACCGGGACGGATAATCAGCCCCAGCATTTT. Its protein product is CASRVTGTDNQPQHF. The V gene is TRBV2, the J gene TRBJ1-5; a weak D match, TRBD1 (5 bases). The CDR3 has 15 residues. The V and J ends lost 6 bases and 4 bases respectively, with 16 bases between them. Germline V gives CDR1 SNHLY, CDR2 FYNNEI.

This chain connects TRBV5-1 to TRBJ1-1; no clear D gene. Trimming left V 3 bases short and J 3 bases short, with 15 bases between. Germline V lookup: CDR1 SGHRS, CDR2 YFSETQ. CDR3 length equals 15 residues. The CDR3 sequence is CASSWSVAGDTEAFF. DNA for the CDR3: TGCGCCAGCAGCTGGAGTGTGGCGGGAGACACTGAAGCTTTCTTT.

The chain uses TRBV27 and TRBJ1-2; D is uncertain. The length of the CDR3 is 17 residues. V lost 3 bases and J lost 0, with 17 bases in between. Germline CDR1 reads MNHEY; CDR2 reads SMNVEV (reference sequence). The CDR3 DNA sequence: TGTGCCAGCAGTTTGTCAGCCCGTCGACTAGCTAACTATGGCTACACCTTC. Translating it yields CASSLSARRLANYGYTF.

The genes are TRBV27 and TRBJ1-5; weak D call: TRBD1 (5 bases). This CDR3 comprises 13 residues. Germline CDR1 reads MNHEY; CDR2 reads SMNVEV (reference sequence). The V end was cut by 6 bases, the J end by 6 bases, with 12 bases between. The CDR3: CASSLGGFQPQHF. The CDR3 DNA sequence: TGTGCCAGCAGCCTTGGGGGTTTTCAGCCCCAGCATTTT.

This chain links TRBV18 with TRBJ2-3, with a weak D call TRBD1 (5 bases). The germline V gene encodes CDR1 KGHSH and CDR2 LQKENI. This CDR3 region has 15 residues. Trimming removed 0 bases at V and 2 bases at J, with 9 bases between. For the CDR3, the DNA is TGTGCCAGCTCACCACCGGACAACTACACAGATACGCAGTATTTT. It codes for CASSPPDNYTDTQYF.

This CDR3 reads CASSPLGTPGTGELFF. DNA for the CDR3: TGTGCCAGCAGCCCCCTCGGGACTCCCGGGACCGGGGAGCTGTTTTTT. The chain employs TRBV9 and TRBJ2-2; weak D call: TRBD2 (6 bases). V dropped 4 bases and J dropped 5 bases, with 18 bases sitting between them. The germline V gene encodes CDR1 SGDLS and CDR2 YYNGEE. The CDR3 runs to 16 residues.

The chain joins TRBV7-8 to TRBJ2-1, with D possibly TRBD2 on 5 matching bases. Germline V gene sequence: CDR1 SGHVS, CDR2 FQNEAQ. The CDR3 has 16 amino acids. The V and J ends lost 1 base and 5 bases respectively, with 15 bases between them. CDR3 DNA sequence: TGTGCCAGCAGCTTAGTAGGTATCAGGCGGGACAATGAGCAGTTCTTC. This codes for CASSLVGIRRDNEQFF.

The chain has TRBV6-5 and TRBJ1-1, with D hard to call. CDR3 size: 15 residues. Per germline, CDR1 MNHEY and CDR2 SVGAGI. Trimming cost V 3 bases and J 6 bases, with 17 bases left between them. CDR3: CASSYSSQREAEAFF. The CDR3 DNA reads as TGTGCCAGCAGTTATTCGTCCCAACGCGAGGCTGAAGCTTTCTTT.

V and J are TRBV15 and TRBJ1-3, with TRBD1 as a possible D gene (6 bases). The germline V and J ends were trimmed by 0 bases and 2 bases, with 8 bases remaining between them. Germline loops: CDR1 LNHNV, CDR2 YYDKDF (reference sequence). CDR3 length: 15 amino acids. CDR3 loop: CATSRDRDTGNTIYF. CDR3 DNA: TGTGCCACCAGCAGAGATCGGGACACTGGAAACACCATATATTTT.

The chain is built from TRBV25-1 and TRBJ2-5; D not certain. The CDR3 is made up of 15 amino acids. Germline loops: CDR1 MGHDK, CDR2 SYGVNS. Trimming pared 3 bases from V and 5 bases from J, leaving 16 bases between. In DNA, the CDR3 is TGTGCCAGCAGTGAGGTCTTCCGCGCGTGGGAGACCCAGTACTTC. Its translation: CASSEVFRAWETQYF.

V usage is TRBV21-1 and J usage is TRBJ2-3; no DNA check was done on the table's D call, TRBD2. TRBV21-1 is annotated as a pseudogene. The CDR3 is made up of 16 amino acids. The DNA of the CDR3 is TGTGCCAGCAGCAAAGATGCGGGAGCCCCCACAGATACGCAGTATTTT. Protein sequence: CASSKDAGAPTDTQYF.

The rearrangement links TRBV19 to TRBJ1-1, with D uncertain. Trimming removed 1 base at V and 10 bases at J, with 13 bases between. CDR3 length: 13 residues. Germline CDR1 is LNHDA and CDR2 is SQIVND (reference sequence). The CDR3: CASSIVPLSGAFF. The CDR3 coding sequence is TGTGCCAGTAGTATAGTACCCCTCTCGGGAGCTTTCTTT.

CDR3 region: CASSLLGGTGGASQPQHF. CDR3 sequence (DNA): TGTGCCAGCAGCTTACTCGGGGGCACAGGGGGCGCGAGTCAGCCCCAGCATTTT. The J gene is TRBJ1-5, the V gene TRBV7-9, with 9 bases aligning to TRBD1. There are 18 residues in the CDR3. V was clipped by 2 bases and J by 6 bases; unmatched bases: 14. Germline V lookup: CDR1 SEHNR, CDR2 FQNEAQ (reference sequence).

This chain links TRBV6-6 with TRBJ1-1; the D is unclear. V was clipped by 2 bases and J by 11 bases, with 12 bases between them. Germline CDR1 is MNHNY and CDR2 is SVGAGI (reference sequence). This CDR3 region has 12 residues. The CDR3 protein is CASSYGSLEAFF. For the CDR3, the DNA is TGTGCCAGCAGTTACGGGTCGCTTGAGGCTTTCTTT.